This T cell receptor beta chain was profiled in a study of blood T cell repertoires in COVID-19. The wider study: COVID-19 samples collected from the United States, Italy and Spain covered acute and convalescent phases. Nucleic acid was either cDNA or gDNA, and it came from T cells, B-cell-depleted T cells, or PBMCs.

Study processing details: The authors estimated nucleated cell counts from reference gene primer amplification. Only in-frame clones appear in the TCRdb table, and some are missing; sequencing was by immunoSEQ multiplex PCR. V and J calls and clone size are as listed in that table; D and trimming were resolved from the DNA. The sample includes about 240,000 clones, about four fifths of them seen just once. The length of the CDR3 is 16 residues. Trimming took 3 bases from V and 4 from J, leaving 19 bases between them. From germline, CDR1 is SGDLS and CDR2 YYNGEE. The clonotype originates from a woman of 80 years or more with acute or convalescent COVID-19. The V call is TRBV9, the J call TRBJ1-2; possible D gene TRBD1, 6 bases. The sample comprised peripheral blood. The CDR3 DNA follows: TGTGCCAGCAGCGCCCTTCTACAGGGAGTGGGCTATGGCTACACCTTC. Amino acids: CASSALLQGVGYGYTF.